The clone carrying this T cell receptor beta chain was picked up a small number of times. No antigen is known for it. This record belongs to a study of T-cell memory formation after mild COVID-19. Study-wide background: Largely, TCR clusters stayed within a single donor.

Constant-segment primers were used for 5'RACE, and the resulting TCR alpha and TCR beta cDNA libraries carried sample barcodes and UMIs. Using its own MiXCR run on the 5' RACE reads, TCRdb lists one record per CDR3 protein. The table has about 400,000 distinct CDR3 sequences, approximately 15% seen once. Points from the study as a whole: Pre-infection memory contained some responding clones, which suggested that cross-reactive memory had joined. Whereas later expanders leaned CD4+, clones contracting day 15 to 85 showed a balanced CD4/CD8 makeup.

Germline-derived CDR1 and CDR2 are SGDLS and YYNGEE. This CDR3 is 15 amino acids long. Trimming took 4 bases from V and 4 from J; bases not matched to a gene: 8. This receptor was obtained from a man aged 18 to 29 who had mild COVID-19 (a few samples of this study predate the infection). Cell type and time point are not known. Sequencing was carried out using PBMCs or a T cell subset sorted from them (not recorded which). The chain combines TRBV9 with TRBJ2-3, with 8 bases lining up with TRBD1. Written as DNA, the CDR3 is TGTGCCAGCAGCTCCTGGACAGGGACGGCAGATACGCAGTATTTT. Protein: CASSSWTGTADTQYF.